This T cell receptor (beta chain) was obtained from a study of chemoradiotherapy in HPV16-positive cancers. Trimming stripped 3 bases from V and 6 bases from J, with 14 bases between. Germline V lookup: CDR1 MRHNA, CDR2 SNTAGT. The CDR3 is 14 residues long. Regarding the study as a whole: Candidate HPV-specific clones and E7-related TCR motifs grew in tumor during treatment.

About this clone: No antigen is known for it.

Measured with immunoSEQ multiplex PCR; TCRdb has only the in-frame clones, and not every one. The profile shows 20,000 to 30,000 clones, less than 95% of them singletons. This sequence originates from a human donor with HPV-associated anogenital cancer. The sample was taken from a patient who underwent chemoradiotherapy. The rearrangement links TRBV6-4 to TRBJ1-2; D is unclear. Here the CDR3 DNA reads TGTGCCAGCAGTGAAACGGGGTACGCGAATGGCTACACCTTC. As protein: CASSETGYANGYTF.